The 14 T cell receptor beta chains reported below all come from one sample, sequenced in a study of glioma-infiltrating T cells. Using RNA template, CDR3s of TCR alpha and beta were amplified with iRepertoire arm-PCR. TCRdb re-analysed the multiplex PCR reads in MiXCR, keeping a single row per CDR3 protein. The top ten hold around 12% of the sample, which has roughly 350,000 distinct CDR3 sequences, 35% to 45% seen once. The sequenced sample consisted of glioma tissue, nonneoplastic brain tissue, or PBMCs (not recorded which). The receptor source for this set is a human donor with low-grade glioma or glioblastoma, undergoing nonglioma brain surgery, or in good health (not recorded which).

DNA of the CDR3: TGTGCCAGCAGCTTAAACCCCAAAGATACGCAGTATTTT. This gives the protein CASSLNPKDTQYF. The genes are TRBV7-3 and TRBJ2-3; D unclear. This CDR3 contains 13 residues. The V gene lost 1 base and the J gene lost 5 bases, with 7 bases spanning the gap. Germline CDR1 reads SGHTA; CDR2 reads FQGTGA.

Note on this clonotype: As the CDR3 is not closed by the conserved phenylalanine or tryptophan, this likely results from a read error. The gene calls are TRBV19 and TRBJ1-1; maybe TRBD1 (5 bases). V gave up 7 bases and J gave up 0 bases, with 15 bases separating them. Germline V gene data show CDR1 as LNHDA and CDR2 as SQIVND (reference sequence). The CDR3 runs 15 residues. This CDR3 is CASKFQGYVNTEAFL. For the CDR3, the DNA is TGTGCCAGTAAGTTCCAGGGTTACGTGAACACTGAAGCTTTCCTT.

The rearrangement links TRBV11-3 to TRBJ2-5; either TRBD1 or TRBD2 may fit D (5 bases each). CDR1 is SGHNT and CDR2 is YENEEA in the germline V gene. This CDR3 is built from 18 residues. The V end lost 5 bases, the J end lost 3 bases, and 25 bases lay between the germline ends. CDR3: CASSPRTTAGDPKETQYF. The CDR3 coding sequence is TGTGCCAGCAGCCCGAGGACAACCGCCGGGGATCCAAAAGAGACCCAGTACTTC.

At least ten counts were recorded for this clonotype. The J gene is TRBJ2-7, the V gene TRBV28, with unresolved D. Trimming stripped 2 bases from V and 2 bases from J, with 10 bases between. The CDR3 has 14 residues. Germline-derived CDR1 and CDR2 are MDHEN and SYDVKM. The CDR3 is CASSLVTTTYEQYF. DNA for the CDR3: TGTGCCAGCAGTTTAGTAACTACAACCTACGAGCAGTACTTC.

This rearrangement joins TRBV6-2 or TRBV6-3 to TRBJ2-1; D could derive from TRBD1 or TRBD2 (5 bases each). CDR1 is MNHEY, CDR2 SVGEGT, per germline. There are 15 residues in the CDR3. Trimming removed 6 bases from V and 10 bases from J, with 22 bases in between. The CDR3 is CASSKSRGRIYEQFF. The CDR3 region has the DNA TGTGCCAGCAGCAAAAGCCGGGGCAGGATTTACGAGCAGTTCTTC.

V and J are TRBV12-3 or TRBV12-4 and TRBJ2-7; 8 bases map to TRBD2. This CDR3 is 17 amino acids long. V lost 0 bases to trimming and J lost 1 base; unmatched junction nucleotides: 8. The CDR3 here is CASSLALGTSGSYEQYF. The DNA for the CDR3 is TGTGCCAGCAGTTTAGCGCTGGGAACTAGCGGATCCTACGAGCAGTACTTC.

This clonotype was picked up a small number of times. This chain connects TRBV20-1 to TRBJ1-1; TRBD1 matches at 8 bases. Germline lookup yields CDR1 DFQATT and CDR2 SNEGSKA (reference sequence). The CDR3 sequence is 11 residues long. Germline trimming cut 5 bases from V and 7 bases from J; bases unmatched to any gene: 3. CDR3 sequence (DNA): TGCAGTGCTGGACAGGGCGGTGAAGCTTTCTTT. It translates to CSAGQGGEAFF.

To note about this clonotype: A much bigger clone sits one base away, suggesting this may be a read error. Here the CDR3 DNA reads TGCAGTGCTAGTTCCCCGCGAACCACAGATACGCAGTTTTTT. This encodes CSASSPRTTDTQFF. This chain joins TRBV20-1 and TRBJ2-3; D uncertain. The CDR3 consists of 14 residues. Germline V gene data show CDR1 as DFQATT and CDR2 as SNEGSKA (reference sequence).

The CDR3 DNA follows: TGTGCCAGCGGAGGTACAGGGGTTTCCTACTACGAGCAGTACTTC. This translates into CASGGTGVSYYEQYF. The V and J genes are TRBV2 and TRBJ2-7; 7 bases align to TRBD1. Unmatched junction bases numbered 13, after V lost 8 bases and J lost 3 bases. Germline loops: CDR1 SNHLY, CDR2 FYNNEI. This CDR3 has 15 residues.

This CDR3 reads CASSVSTGGANVLTF. As DNA, the CDR3 is TGTGCCAGCAGCGTTTCCACGGGTGGGGCCAACGTCCTGACTTTC. This chain joins TRBV7-9 and TRBJ2-6; D uncertain. V was cut by 5 bases and J by 3 bases, with 11 bases left in between. CDR3 length equals 15 residues. Germline CDR1 is SEHNR and CDR2 is FQNEAQ (reference sequence).

The V gene is TRBV11-2, the J gene TRBJ2-1, with D unresolved. Trimming took 3 bases from V and 5 from J, leaving 8 bases between them. CDR3 length: 13 residues. Germline-derived CDR1 and CDR2 are SGHAT and FQNNGV. CDR3 residues: CASSFSRNNEQFF. The CDR3 nucleotides read TGTGCCAGCAGCTTCTCACGGAACAATGAGCAGTTCTTC.

CDR3 coding DNA: TGTGCCAGCGGATCCCGTGACGGAAACTATGGCTACACCTTC. Protein: CASGSRDGNYGYTF. The chain carries TRBV5-6 and TRBJ1-2, with no clear D. This CDR3 contains 14 residues. From germline, CDR1 is SGHDT and CDR2 YYEEEE. The V end was cut by 7 bases, the J end by 2 bases, with 15 bases between.

At least ten counts were recorded for this clonotype. The J gene is TRBJ2-7, the V gene TRBV4-2, with D possibly matching TRBD1 (6 bases). Germline lookup yields CDR1 LGHNA and CDR2 YNFKEQ. V was clipped by 0 bases and J by 3 bases, with 12 bases between them. The CDR3 has 15 amino acids. The CDR3 here is CASSQEQGYLYEQYF. The DNA for the CDR3 is TGTGCCAGCAGCCAAGAACAGGGATATCTCTACGAGCAGTACTTC.

This clonotype appeared many times. This chain connects TRBV6-1 to TRBJ2-3; tentatively, D is TRBD1 or TRBD2 (5 bases each). V shed 3 bases and J shed 0 bases, with 10 bases lying between them. CDR3 size: 15 residues. Germline V gene lookup returns CDR1 MNHNS and CDR2 SASEGT. CDR3 region: CASSEQGPSTDTQYF. Here the CDR3 DNA reads TGTGCCAGCAGTGAGCAGGGACCTAGCACAGATACGCAGTATTTT.